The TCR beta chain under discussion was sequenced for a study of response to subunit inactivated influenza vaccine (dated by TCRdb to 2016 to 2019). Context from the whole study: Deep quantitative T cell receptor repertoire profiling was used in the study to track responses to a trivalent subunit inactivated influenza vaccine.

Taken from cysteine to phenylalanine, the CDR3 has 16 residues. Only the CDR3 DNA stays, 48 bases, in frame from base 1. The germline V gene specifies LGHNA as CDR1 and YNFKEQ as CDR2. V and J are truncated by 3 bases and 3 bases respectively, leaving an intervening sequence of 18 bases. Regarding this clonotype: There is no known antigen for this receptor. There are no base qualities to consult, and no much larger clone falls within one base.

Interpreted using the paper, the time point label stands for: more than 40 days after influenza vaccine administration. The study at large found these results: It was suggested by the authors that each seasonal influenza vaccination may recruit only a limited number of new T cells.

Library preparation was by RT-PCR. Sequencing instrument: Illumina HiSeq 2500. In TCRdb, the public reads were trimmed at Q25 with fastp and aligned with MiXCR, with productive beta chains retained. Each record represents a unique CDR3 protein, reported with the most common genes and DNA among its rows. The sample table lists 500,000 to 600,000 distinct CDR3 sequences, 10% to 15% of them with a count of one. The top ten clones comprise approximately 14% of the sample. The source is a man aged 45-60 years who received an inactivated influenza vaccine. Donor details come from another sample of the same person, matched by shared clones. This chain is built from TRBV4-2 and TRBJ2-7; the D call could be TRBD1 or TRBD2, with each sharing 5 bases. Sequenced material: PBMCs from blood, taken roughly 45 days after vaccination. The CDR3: CASSQAILGTVYEQYF. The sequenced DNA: TGTGCCAGCAGCCAGGCCATTCTTGGGACGGTCTACGAGCAGTACTTC.